These 21 T cell receptor beta chains came from one sample sequenced in a study of liver allograft versus peripheral blood T cells (dated by TCRdb to the early 2020s). Some background on the complete study: The study compared T cell receptor repertoires found within transplanted livers against repertoires in the peripheral blood of liver transplant recipients.

The instrument was an Illumina MiSeq. Using fastp trimming at Q25 and MiXCR clonotype assembly, TCRdb reanalyzed the public sequencing data and kept in-frame beta chains. Rows merge per CDR3 protein into single entries with the most common DNA and genes. For this sample there are around 6,600 distinct CDR3 sequences; roughly a sixth appear just once. In total, the top ten clones hold roughly 3% of the sample. All receptors come from a human patient who had a liver transplant. After a transplant, some T cells may have been passed on by the graft donor.

This clonotype is classed as medium-sized. V gene TRBV18 combines with J gene TRBJ2-7; 11 nucleotides match TRBD1. V lost 6 bases to trimming and J lost 6 bases; unmatched junction nucleotides: 7. Germline loops: CDR1 KGHSH, CDR2 LQKENI. The CDR3 contains 14 residues. The CDR3 protein is CASSPGQGVGEQYF. CDR3 DNA: TGTGCCAGCTCGCCGGGACAGGGGGTCGGCGAGCAGTACTTC. The whole variable domain, remainder taken from reference TRBV18 and TRBJ2-7, is NAGVMQNPRHLVRRRGQEARLRCSPMKGHSHVYWYRQLPEEGLKFMVYLQKENIIDESGMPKERFSAEFPKEGPSILRIQQVVRGDSAAYFCASSPGQGVGEQYFGPGTRLTVT.

In its sample, this clonotype ranks as medium-sized. This chain uses TRBV24-1 with TRBJ2-1; a possible D gene is TRBD2 (5 bases). This CDR3 has 13 residues. V was clipped by 8 bases and J by 4 bases, with 11 bases between them. The germline V gene encodes CDR1 KGHDR and CDR2 SFDVKD. The CDR3 coding sequence is TGTGCCACCACGGACTCGAATTACAATGAGCAGTTCTTC. This encodes CATTDSNYNEQFF.

A few counts support this clonotype. The genes are TRBV6-6 and TRBJ2-7; TRBD2 matches 10 bases. V lost 10 bases, J lost 4 bases, and 7 bases stayed unmatched. This CDR3 has 13 amino acids. CDR1 and CDR2 (germline): MNHNY, SVGAGI (reference sequence). The CDR3 region has the DNA TGTGCCACTAGCGGGGGACAGACGTACGAGCAGTACTTC. Amino acid sequence: CATSGGQTYEQYF.

By sample share, this clonotype is medium-sized. The V and J genes are TRBV19 and TRBJ2-3, with D tentatively TRBD1 (6 bases). The germline V gene encodes CDR1 LNHDA and CDR2 SQIVND (reference sequence). The CDR3 consists of 15 residues. V gave up 5 bases and J gave up 2 bases, with 14 bases separating them. The CDR3: CASSARTVDTDTQYF. The CDR3 DNA sequence: TGTGCCAGTAGTGCTCGGACAGTCGACACAGATACGCAGTATTTT.

This clonotype is labeled medium-sized (0.01 to 0.1%). The V and J genes are TRBV18 and TRBJ2-2, with a weak D call TRBD1 (6 bases). CDR1 and CDR2 from the germline V gene are KGHSH and LQKENI. This CDR3 is 16 amino acids long. Deletions cut 2 bases from V and 1 base from J, with 11 bases between. The CDR3 DNA sequence: TGTGCCAGCTCACCATCGCAGGGGAAGAACACCGGGGAGCTGTTTTTT. Encoded protein: CASSPSQGKNTGELFF.

The table lists this clonotype with a few counts. The rearrangement links TRBV12-3 or TRBV12-4 to TRBJ1-2; D ambiguous. The CDR3 extends over 13 amino acids. With 5 bases removed from V and 0 bases from J, the gap between germline ends came to 7 bases. The CDR3 nucleotides read TGTGCCAGCAGTGATCGAGCTAACTATGGCTACACCTTC. Translation: CASSDRANYGYTF.

The chain couples TRBV7-9 to TRBJ2-3; D is uncertain. This CDR3 spans 15 amino acids. Per the germline V gene, CDR1 is SEHNR and CDR2 is FQNEAQ (reference sequence). V was clipped by 5 bases and J by 0 bases, with 12 bases between them. The CDR3 spells CASSPPGASTDTQYF. The CDR3 DNA sequence: TGTGCCAGCAGCCCCCCAGGTGCGAGCACAGATACGCAGTATTTT.

This clonotype showed up just a few times. The V and J genes are TRBV3-1 and TRBJ1-6; 7 nucleotides match TRBD1. Germline V gene lookup returns CDR1 LGHDT and CDR2 YNNKEL (reference sequence). This CDR3 spans 17 amino acids. Losses at the gene ends were 4 bases for V and 3 bases for J; bases not matched to a gene: 9. CDR3 loop: CASSPWEGAVYNSPLHF. In DNA, the CDR3 is TGTGCCAGCAGCCCCTGGGAGGGGGCCGTCTATAATTCACCCCTCCACTTT.

This clonotype occurred a few times. The V and J genes are TRBV12-3 or TRBV12-4 and TRBJ2-1, with 9 bases matching TRBD2. The J segment lost 7 bases and the V segment lost 3 bases, leaving 7 bases of the junction unmatched. The CDR3 runs 15 residues. CDR3 amino acids: CASSLPSGRTNEQFF. For the CDR3, the DNA is TGTGCCAGCAGTTTGCCCAGCGGGAGGACTAATGAGCAGTTCTTC.

To note about this clonotype: This sequence may be a read error, since a much larger clone differs from it by one base. The chain recombines TRBV6-5 with TRBJ2-2; 8 nucleotides align to TRBD2. Germline trimming cut 1 base from V and 8 bases from J; bases unmatched to any gene: 9. Germline V gene data show CDR1 as MNHEY and CDR2 as SVGAGI. This CDR3 is 16 amino acids long. DNA of the CDR3: TGTGCCAGCAGTTACTATCAAGGATTAGCGGGGGGGGAGCTGTTTTTT. Translating it yields CASSYYQGLAGGELFF.

This clonotype is medium-sized (0.01 to 0.1%) by share. The chain uses TRBV10-3 and TRBJ2-2, with 8 nucleotides matching TRBD1. This CDR3 has 15 amino acids. V was pared by 6 bases and J by 1 base, with 4 bases of the junction left unmatched. Per the germline V gene, CDR1 is ENHRY and CDR2 is SYGVKD. This chain's CDR3 is CAISGTGGNTGELFF. The CDR3 DNA sequence: TGTGCCATCAGCGGTACAGGGGGGAACACCGGGGAGCTGTTTTTT.

This chain connects TRBV12-3 or TRBV12-4 to TRBJ1-3; no clear D. The V gene lost 0 bases and the J gene lost 5 bases, with 11 bases spanning the gap. There are 15 residues in the CDR3. The DNA for the CDR3 is TGTGCCAGCAGTTTAGCGGTAGCAGCGAGAAACACCATATATTTT. This sequence encodes CASSLAVAARNTIYF.

This clonotype is medium-sized within its sample. V is TRBV29-1 and J is TRBJ1-1, with D possibly matching TRBD1 (5 bases). Between the trimmed V and J ends, which lost 5 bases and 4 bases, there was a span of 11 bases. The CDR3 is 12 amino acids. Germline assignment: CDR1 SQVTM and CDR2 ANQGSEA. The chain's CDR3 is CSVSRERTEAFF. The CDR3 DNA follows: TGCAGCGTTTCCAGGGAACGCACTGAAGCTTTCTTT.

Relative to its sample, this clonotype is medium-sized. The chain links TRBV10-3 to TRBJ2-4; TRBD1 agrees at 7 bases. Germline CDR1 is ENHRY and CDR2 is SYGVKD. CDR3 length: 17 amino acids. V shed 2 bases and J 0 bases; nucleotides not matched to a gene: 7. The CDR3 reads CAISELDRSLAKNIQYF. The CDR3 bases are TGTGCCATCAGTGAGCTGGACAGGTCCCTAGCCAAAAACATTCAGTACTTC.

The rearrangement uses TRBV9 and TRBJ2-1; D is ambiguous. Trimming cost V 3 bases and J 6 bases, with 22 bases left between them. The CDR3 consists of 17 residues. Per the germline V gene, CDR1 is SGDLS and CDR2 is YYNGEE. As DNA, the CDR3 is TGTGCCAGCAGCGAAGGCTTAGCTGGTTCAGCCTCCAATGAGCAGTTCTTC. It codes for CASSEGLAGSASNEQFF.

This clonotype was seen repeatedly, ten times or more. This rearrangement joins TRBV9 to TRBJ1-5; 8 bases match TRBD1. There are 18 residues in the CDR3. V gave up 5 bases and J gave up 6 bases; unmatched junction bases: 19. CDR1 and CDR2 from the germline V gene are SGDLS and YYNGEE. The CDR3: CASRGQGALWSRSQPQHF. The CDR3 region has the DNA TGTGCCAGCAGAGGCCAGGGGGCCCTCTGGTCTAGGAGTCAGCCCCAGCATTTT.

In this sample, this clonotype is medium-sized (0.01 to 0.1%). V and J are TRBV24-1 and TRBJ2-1; D is perhaps TRBD2 (5 bases). The germline CDR1 and CDR2 sequences are KGHDR and SFDVKD. The CDR3 length is 11 residues. V was pared by 6 bases and J by 6 bases, with 5 bases between. The DNA of the CDR3 is TGTGCCACCAGTCGGGGCAATGAGCAGTTCTTC. This sequence encodes CATSRGNEQFF.

This clonotype qualifies as medium-sized. V and J are TRBV18 and TRBJ2-7, with 16 bases lining up with TRBD2. The CDR3 contains 16 residues. Losses at the gene ends were 4 bases for V and 2 bases for J; bases not matched to a gene: 2. The germline V gene has CDR1 KGHSH and CDR2 LQKENI. CDR3 in amino acids: CASSLGTSGRAYEQYF. CDR3 sequence (DNA): TGTGCCAGCTCACTCGGGACTAGCGGGAGGGCCTACGAGCAGTACTTC.

V is TRBV27 and J is TRBJ1-5; D is perhaps TRBD1 (5 bases). This CDR3 has 15 amino acids. V was trimmed by 0 bases and J by 6 bases, leaving 12 bases between them. From germline, CDR1 is MNHEY and CDR2 SMNVEV (reference sequence). CDR3 sequence reads: CASSLSGVTGQPQHF. CDR3 bases: TGTGCCAGCAGTTTATCGGGGGTAACGGGTCAGCCCCAGCATTTT.

V gene TRBV20-1 combines with J gene TRBJ2-3; 11 bases are a match to TRBD2. The CDR3 loop spans 14 amino acids. The germline V gene encodes CDR1 DFQATT and CDR2 SNEGSKA (reference sequence). V was clipped by 5 bases and J by 0 bases; unmatched bases: 1. The CDR3 sequence: CSAWTSGSTDTQYF. The CDR3 DNA sequence: TGCAGTGCTTGGACTAGCGGGAGCACAGATACGCAGTATTTT.

By sample share, this clonotype is medium-sized (0.01 to 0.1%). This sequence joins TRBV10-3 and TRBJ2-2; D gene ambiguous. This CDR3 has 15 amino acids. Trimming left V 0 bases short and J 3 bases short, with 8 bases between. Germline V gene sequence: CDR1 ENHRY, CDR2 SYGVKD. As DNA, the CDR3 is TGTGCCATCAGTGAGTCAGGGTCCGACACCGGGGAGCTGTTTTTT. Residues: CAISESGSDTGELFF.